The text below deals with one T cell receptor beta chain. Sequencing was performed with immunoSEQ multiplex PCR; in TCRdb, only in-frame clones are kept and a portion is missing. The repertoire consists of over 60,000 clones, with around 77% occurring once and the leading ten covering roughly a fifth. Trimming left V 9 bases short and J 4 bases short, with 18 bases between. The CDR3 spans 14 residues. In germline, CDR1 is LNHDA, CDR2 SQIVND (reference sequence). The data were taken from a study of blood T cell repertoires in COVID-19. The sample consisted of peripheral blood. This clonotype originated in an elderly man with active or convalescent COVID-19. The genes are TRBV19 and TRBJ1-2; weak D call: TRBD1 (5 bases). DNA for the CDR3: TGTGCCAGCTCTACAGTCGCCGGGGGCTATGGCTACACCTTC. Translated: CASSTVAGGYGYTF.